The clone carrying this TCR beta chain was seen at least ten times. The data were produced by immunoSEQ multiplex PCR, yet TCRdb's version contains in-frame clones alone and is incomplete. The table lists about 300,000 clones, around 85% of them singletons. Recruited during active infection, patients (from Seattle) were subsequently followed longitudinally. This sample was included in a study of blood T cell repertoires in COVID-19. The germline V gene encodes CDR1 LNHDA and CDR2 SQIVND (reference sequence). V was trimmed by 6 bases and J by 2 bases, leaving 13 bases between them. The CDR3 sequence is 14 residues long.

The sequence was collected from a human donor with COVID-19, enrolled during active disease. The donor label of this sample is uncertain. The sequenced sample was peripheral blood. This chain uses TRBV19 with TRBJ1-1; D perhaps matches TRBD1 (5 bases). The CDR3 reads CASRPDSINTEAFF. CDR3 sequence (DNA): TGTGCCAGTAGACCCGACAGTATTAACACTGAAGCTTTCTTT.